This TCR beta chain came from a study of blood T cell repertoires in COVID-19. Background on the study: Samples came from the United States, Italy and Spain, spanning acute and convalescent COVID-19. Sample material is recorded as cDNA or gDNA derived from T cells, B-cell-depleted T cells, or PBMCs.

This clone was observed a single time. The authors' processing: From reference gene primer amplification, estimates of nucleated cell counts were derived. Sequenced by immunoSEQ multiplex PCR; TCRdb stores in-frame clones only, minus some. For V, J and clone size, that table is used; D and trimming come from the DNA. The table lists around 200,000 clones, roughly nine tenths of them singletons. CDR1 is LGHNA, CDR2 YSLEER, per germline. V was pared by 5 bases and J by 3 bases, with 13 bases between. CDR3 length equals 14 residues. The J gene is TRBJ1-1, the V gene TRBV4-3; the D is unclear. Sequenced sample: peripheral blood. This TCR was sampled from a man aged 35 to 55 with acute or convalescent COVID-19. In nucleotides, the CDR3 is TGCGCCAGCAGCAAGCAGGCGTTGGACACTGAAGCTTTCTTT. Its protein product is CASSKQALDTEAFF.